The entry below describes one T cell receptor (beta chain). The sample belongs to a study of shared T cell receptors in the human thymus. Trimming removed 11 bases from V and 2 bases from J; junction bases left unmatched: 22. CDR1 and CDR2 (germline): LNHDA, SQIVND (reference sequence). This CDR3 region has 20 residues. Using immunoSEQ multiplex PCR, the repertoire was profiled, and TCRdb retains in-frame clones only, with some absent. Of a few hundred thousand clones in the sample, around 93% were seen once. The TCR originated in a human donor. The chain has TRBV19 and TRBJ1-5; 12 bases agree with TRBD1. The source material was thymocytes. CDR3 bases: TGTGCCGCAGGGAAGAGGAGCGGGACAGGGGGCCGGGGTTGCAATCAGCCCCAGCATTTT. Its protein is CAAGKRSGTGGRGCNQPQHF.